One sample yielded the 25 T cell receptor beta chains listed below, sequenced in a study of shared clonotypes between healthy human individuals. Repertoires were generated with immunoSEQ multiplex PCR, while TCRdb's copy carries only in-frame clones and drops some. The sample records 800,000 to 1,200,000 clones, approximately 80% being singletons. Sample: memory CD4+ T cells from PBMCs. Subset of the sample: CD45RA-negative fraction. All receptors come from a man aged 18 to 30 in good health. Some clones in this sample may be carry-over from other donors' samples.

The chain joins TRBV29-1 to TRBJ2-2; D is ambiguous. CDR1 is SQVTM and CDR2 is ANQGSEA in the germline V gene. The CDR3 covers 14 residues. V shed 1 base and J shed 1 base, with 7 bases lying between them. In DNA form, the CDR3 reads TGCAGCGTTGAAGGGTACAAGAACACCGGGGAGCTGTTTTTT. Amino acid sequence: CSVEGYKNTGELFF.

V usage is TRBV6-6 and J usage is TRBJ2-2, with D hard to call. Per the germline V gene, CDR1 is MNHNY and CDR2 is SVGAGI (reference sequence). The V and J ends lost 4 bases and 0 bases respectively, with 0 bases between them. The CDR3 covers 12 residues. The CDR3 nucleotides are TGTGCCAGCAGTTCGAACACCGGGGAGCTGTTTTTT. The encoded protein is CASSSNTGELFF.

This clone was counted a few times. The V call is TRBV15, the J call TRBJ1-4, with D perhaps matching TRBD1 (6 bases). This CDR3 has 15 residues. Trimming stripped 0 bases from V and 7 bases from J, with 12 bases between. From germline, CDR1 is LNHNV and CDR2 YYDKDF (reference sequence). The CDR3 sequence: CATSRDGGGVEKLFF. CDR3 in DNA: TGTGCCACCAGCAGAGATGGGGGCGGGGTTGAAAAACTGTTTTTT. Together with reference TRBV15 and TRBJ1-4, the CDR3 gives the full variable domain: DAMVIQNPRYQVTQFGKPVTLSCSQTLNHNVMYWYQQKSSQAPKLLFHYYDKDFNNEADTPDNFQSRRPNTSFCFLDIRSPGLGDTAMYLCATSRDGGGVEKLFFGSGTQLSVL.

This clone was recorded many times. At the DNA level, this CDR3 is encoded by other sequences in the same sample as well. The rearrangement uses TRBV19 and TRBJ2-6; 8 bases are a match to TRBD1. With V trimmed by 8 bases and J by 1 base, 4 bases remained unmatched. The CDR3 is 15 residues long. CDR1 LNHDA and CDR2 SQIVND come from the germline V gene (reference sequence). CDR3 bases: TGTGCCAGTCGCCACAGGGGGTCTGGGGCCAACGTCCTGACTTTC. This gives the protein CASRHRGSGANVLTF.

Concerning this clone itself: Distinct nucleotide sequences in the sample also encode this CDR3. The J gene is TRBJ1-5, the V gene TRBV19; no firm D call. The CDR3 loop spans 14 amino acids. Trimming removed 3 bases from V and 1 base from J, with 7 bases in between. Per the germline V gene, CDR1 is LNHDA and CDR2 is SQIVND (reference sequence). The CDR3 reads CASSILGSNQPQHF. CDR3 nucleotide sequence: TGTGCCAGTAGTATTTTGGGGAGCAATCAGCCCCAGCATTTT.

The CDR3 region is CASSIRLAGRYTGELFF. The CDR3 bases are TGTGCCAGTAGTATAAGGCTAGCGGGACGATACACCGGGGAGCTGTTTTTT. The chain combines TRBV19 with TRBJ2-2; 9 nucleotides match TRBD2. The germline V gene has CDR1 LNHDA and CDR2 SQIVND (reference sequence). J lost 3 bases, V lost 2 bases, and 7 bases had no gene match. This CDR3 has 17 residues.

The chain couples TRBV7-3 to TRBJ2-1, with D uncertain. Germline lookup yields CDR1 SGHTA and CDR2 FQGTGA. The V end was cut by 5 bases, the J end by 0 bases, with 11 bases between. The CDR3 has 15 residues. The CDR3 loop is CASSPFENSYNEQFF. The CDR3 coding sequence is TGTGCCAGCAGCCCTTTCGAGAACTCCTACAATGAGCAGTTCTTC.

CDR3 coding DNA: TGTGCCAGCAGCTTAGCGAGGGCTAATAAGTACTTC. It yields the protein CASSLARANKYF. The chain employs TRBV7-8 and TRBJ2-5, with D possibly matching TRBD2 (5 bases). From germline, CDR1 is SGHVS and CDR2 FQNEAQ. Trimming removed 0 bases at V and 12 bases at J, with 11 bases between. The CDR3 has 12 amino acids.

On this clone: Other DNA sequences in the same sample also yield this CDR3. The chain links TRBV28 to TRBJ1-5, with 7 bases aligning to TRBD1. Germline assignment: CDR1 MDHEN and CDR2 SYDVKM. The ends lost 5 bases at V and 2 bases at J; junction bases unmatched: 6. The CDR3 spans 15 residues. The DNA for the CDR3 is TGTGCCAGCAGTCCCGGACAGGTTGGCAATCAGCCCCAGCATTTT. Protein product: CASSPGQVGNQPQHF.

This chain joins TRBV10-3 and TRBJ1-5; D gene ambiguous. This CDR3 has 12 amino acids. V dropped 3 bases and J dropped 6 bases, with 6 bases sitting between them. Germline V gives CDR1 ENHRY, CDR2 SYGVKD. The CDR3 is CAISDVGQPQHF. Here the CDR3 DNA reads TGTGCCATCAGTGATGTCGGTCAGCCCCAGCATTTT.

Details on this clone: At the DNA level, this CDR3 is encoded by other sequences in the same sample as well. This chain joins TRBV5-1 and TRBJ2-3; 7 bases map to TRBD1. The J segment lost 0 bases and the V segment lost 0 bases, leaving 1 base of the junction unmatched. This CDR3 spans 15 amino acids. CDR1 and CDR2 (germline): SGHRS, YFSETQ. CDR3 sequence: CASSLEGASTDTQYF. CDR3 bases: TGCGCCAGCAGCTTGGAGGGGGCGAGCACAGATACGCAGTATTTT.

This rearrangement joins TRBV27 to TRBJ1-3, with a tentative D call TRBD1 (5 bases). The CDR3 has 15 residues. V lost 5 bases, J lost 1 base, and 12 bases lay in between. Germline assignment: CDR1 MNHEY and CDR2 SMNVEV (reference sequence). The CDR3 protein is CASSAGGISGNTIYF. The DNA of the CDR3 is TGTGCCAGCAGTGCCGGGGGGATTTCTGGAAACACCATATATTTT.

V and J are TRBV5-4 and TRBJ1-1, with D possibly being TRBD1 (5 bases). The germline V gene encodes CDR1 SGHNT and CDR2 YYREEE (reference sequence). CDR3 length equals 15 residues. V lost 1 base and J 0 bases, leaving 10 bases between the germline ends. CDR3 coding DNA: TGTGCCAGCAGCTTGAAAAGGGGTTTGAACACTGAAGCTTTCTTT. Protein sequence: CASSLKRGLNTEAFF. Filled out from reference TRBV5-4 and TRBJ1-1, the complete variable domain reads ETGVTQSPTHLIKTRGQQVTLRCSSQSGHNTVSWYQQALGQGPQFIFQYYREEENGRGNFPPRFSGLQFPNYSSELNVNALELDDSALYLCASSLKRGLNTEAFFGQGTRLTVV.

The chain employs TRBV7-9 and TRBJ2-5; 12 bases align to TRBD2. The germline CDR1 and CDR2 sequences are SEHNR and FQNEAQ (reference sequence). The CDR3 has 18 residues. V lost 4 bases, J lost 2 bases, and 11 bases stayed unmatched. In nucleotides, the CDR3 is TGTGCCAGCAGCTCATTTGTGGGACTAGCGGGTGATCAAGAGACCCAGTACTTC. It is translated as CASSSFVGLAGDQETQYF.

The CDR3 DNA sequence: TGTGCCAGCACCCAAGATTCCTTTCAGCCCCAGCATTTT. It yields the protein CASTQDSFQPQHF. The genes are TRBV7-9 and TRBJ1-5; no firm D call. V lost 7 bases to trimming and J lost 6 bases, with 13 bases between them. The CDR3 runs to 13 residues. Germline CDR1 and CDR2: SEHNR and FQNEAQ (reference sequence).

The DNA of the CDR3 is TGTGCCAGCAGCTTAGATGGGGCTAGCGAGCAGTACTTC. Translation: CASSLDGASEQYF. J is TRBJ2-7 and V is TRBV7-9; D possibly corresponds to TRBD1 (5 bases). The ends were cut back, 1 base at V and 6 bases at J, with 10 bases in the middle. This CDR3 spans 13 amino acids. CDR1 and CDR2 from the germline V gene are SEHNR and FQNEAQ (reference sequence).

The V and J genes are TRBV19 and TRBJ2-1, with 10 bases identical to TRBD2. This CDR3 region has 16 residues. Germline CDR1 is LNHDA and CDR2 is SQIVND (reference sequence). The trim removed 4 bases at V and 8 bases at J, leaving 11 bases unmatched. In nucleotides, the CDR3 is TGTGCCAGTAGTAAAAACCTAGCGGGAGAGTTCGATGAGCAGTTCTTC. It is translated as CASSKNLAGEFDEQFF.

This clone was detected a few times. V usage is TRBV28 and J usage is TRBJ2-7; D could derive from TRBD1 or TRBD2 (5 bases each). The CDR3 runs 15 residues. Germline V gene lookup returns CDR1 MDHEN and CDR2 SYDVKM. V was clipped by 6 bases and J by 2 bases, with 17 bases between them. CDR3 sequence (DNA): TGTGCCAGCAGGCTCGGGACGGAGGCCCCCTACGAGCAGTACTTC. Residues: CASRLGTEAPYEQYF.

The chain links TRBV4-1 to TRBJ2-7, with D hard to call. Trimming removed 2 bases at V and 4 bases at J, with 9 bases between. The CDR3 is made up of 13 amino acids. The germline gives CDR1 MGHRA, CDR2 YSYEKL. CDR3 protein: CASSQQPGYEQYF. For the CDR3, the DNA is TGCGCCAGCAGCCAACAACCTGGTTACGAGCAGTACTTC.

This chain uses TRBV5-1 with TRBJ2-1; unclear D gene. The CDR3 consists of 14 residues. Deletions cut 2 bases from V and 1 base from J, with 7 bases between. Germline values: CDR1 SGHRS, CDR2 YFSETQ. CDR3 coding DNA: TGCGCCAGCAGCTTTGAAATTTCCTACAATGAGCAGTTCTTC. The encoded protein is CASSFEISYNEQFF.

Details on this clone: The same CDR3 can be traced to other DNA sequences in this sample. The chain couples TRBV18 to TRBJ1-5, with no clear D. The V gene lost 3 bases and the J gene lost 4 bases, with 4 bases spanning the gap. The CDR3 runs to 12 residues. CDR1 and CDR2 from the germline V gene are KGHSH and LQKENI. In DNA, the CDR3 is TGTGCCAGCTCACCGGATAATCAGCCCCAGCATTTT. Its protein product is CASSPDNQPQHF.

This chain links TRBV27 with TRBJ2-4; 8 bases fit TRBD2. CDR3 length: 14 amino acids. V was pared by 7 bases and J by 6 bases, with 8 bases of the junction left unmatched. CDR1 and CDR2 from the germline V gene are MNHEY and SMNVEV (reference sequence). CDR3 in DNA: TGTGCCAGCAACCCGCGGGGGGCGTTAAACATTCAGTACTTC. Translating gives CASNPRGALNIQYF.

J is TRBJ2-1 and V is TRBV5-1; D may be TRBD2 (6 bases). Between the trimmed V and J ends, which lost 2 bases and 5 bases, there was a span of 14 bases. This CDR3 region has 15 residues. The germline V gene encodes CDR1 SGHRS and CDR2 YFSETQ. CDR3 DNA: TGCGCCAGCAGCTTCCAGGAGGGCCGTCACAATGAGCAGTTCTTC. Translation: CASSFQEGRHNEQFF.

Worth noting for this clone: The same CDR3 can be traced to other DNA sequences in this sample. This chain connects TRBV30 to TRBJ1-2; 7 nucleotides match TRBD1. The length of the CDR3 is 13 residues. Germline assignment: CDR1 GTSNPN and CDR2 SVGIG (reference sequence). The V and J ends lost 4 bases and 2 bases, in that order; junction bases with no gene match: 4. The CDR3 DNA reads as TGTGCCTGGAACGGACAGGAGAACTATGGCTACACCTTC. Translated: CAWNGQENYGYTF.

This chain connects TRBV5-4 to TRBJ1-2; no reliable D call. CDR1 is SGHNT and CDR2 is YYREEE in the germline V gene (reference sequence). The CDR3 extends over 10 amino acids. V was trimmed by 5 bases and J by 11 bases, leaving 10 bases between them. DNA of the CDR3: TGTGCCAGCAGGGGCCGGACTTACACCTTC. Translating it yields CASRGRTYTF. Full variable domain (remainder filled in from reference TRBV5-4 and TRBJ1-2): ETGVTQSPTHLIKTRGQQVTLRCSSQSGHNTVSWYQQALGQGPQFIFQYYREEENGRGNFPPRFSGLQFPNYSSELNVNALELDDSALYLCASRGRTYTFGSGTRLTVV.